What follows are 7 T cell receptor beta chains derived from one specimen sequenced in a study of shared clonotypes between healthy human individuals. Libraries were prepared by immunoSEQ multiplex PCR; TCRdb keeps only in-frame clonotypes and omits some of them. The table lists 2 million to 2.5 million clones, less than 95% of them singletons. Sequenced: naive CD4+ T cells from PBMCs. Subset defined: CD45RA+ positively selected. All receptors come from a young man in good health. Some clones in this sample may be carry-over from other donors' samples.

The chain carries TRBV7-3 and TRBJ2-2; TRBD2 is a possible D gene (5 bases). This CDR3 contains 14 residues. Germline-derived CDR1 and CDR2 are SGHTA and FQGTGA. The V and J ends lost 5 bases and 7 bases respectively, with 14 bases between them. DNA of the CDR3: TGTGCCAGCAGCCTAGGAGGTAGTAACGGGGAGCTGTTTTTT. It codes for CASSLGGSNGELFF.

The genes are TRBV11-2 and TRBJ2-7; D is unresolved. The CDR3 loop spans 14 amino acids. Trimming stripped 3 bases from V and 2 bases from J, with 11 bases between. Germline V lookup: CDR1 SGHAT, CDR2 FQNNGV. In DNA, the CDR3 is TGTGCCAGCAGCTTTTTAGGGAAAGCCTACGAGCAGTACTTC. This gives the protein CASSFLGKAYEQYF.

The chain is built from TRBV29-1 and TRBJ2-3, with D maybe TRBD2 (6 bases). Trimming took off 7 bases at V and 2 bases at J, with 13 bases between the two ends. The CDR3 is 13 amino acids. Germline lookup yields CDR1 SQVTM and CDR2 ANQGSEA. CDR3 nucleotide sequence: TGCAGCGGGGCGGGACTTAACACAGATACGCAGTATTTT. Translation gives CSGAGLNTDTQYF.

The rearrangement joins TRBV18 to TRBJ1-2; 11 positions agree with TRBD1. The junction had 4 bases not matched to a gene; V was cut back by 3 bases and J by 7 bases. The CDR3 runs 14 residues. Germline assignment: CDR1 KGHSH and CDR2 LQKENI. The CDR3 spells CASSPGQGGSGYTF. The CDR3 bases are TGTGCCAGCTCACCGGGACAGGGGGGATCTGGCTACACCTTC.

V gene TRBV5-4 combines with J gene TRBJ2-1; D may match TRBD1 or TRBD2 (5 bases each). Germline CDR1 SGHNT, CDR2 YYREEE (reference sequence). This CDR3 has 15 residues. Trimming left V 0 bases short and J 7 bases short, with 14 bases between. The CDR3 DNA reads as TGTGCCAGCAGCTTGGCCGGGGACCTGTATAATGAGCAGTTCTTC. Translation: CASSLAGDLYNEQFF. Full variable domain (missing parts from reference TRBV5-4 and TRBJ2-1): ETGVTQSPTHLIKTRGQQVTLRCSSQSGHNTVSWYQQALGQGPQFIFQYYREEENGRGNFPPRFSGLQFPNYSSELNVNALELDDSALYLCASSLAGDLYNEQFFGPGTRLTVL.

The CDR3 spells CASSQPGDRAHEQYF. DNA for the CDR3: TGTGCCAGTAGCCAACCTGGGGACAGGGCCCACGAGCAGTACTTC. The chain is built from TRBV19 and TRBJ2-7; TRBD1 agrees at 9 bases. The CDR3 contains 15 residues. Looked up from germline, CDR1 is LNHDA and CDR2 is SQIVND (reference sequence). The trim removed 6 bases at V and 5 bases at J, leaving 11 bases unmatched.

This chain uses TRBV11-3 with TRBJ2-3, with 12 bases matching TRBD2. This CDR3 region has 14 residues. Germline assignment: CDR1 SGHNT and CDR2 YENEEA. Trimming removed 6 bases from V and 6 bases from J; junction bases left unmatched: 4. The CDR3 region is CASSRGLAGDTQYF. The CDR3 nucleotides read TGTGCCAGCAGTCGGGGACTAGCGGGCGATACGCAGTATTTT.